These T cell receptor beta chains were read from a single sample in a study of T cell responses to AZD1222 COVID-19 vaccine. This table comes from immunoSEQ multiplex PCR, and its TCRdb copy is limited to in-frame clones, with some not included. Among approximately 260,000 clones listed, 85% to 95% were seen once. Sequences were derived from peripheral blood, sampled on day 0 of AZD1222 vaccination. The receptors derive from an adult in good health. Both conserved end residues are part of each CDR3. The listing skips clone size in some rows; elsewhere it reads once, few, many or a size class.

. | TRBV5-4 | CASSLMTGNYEQYF
. | TRBV19 | CASSTGQGKGYGNTIYF
. | TRBV13 | CASSLNRGTDTQYF
. | TRBV3-1/TRBV3-2 | CASHGVGGYNEQFF
few | TRBV25-1 | CASTPTAANSPLHF
. | TRBV28 | CATGPNYGYTF
. | TRBV28 | CASSLEGISQPQHF
. | TRBV7-6 | CASSLGSGANVLTF
. | TRBV6-5 | CASGQGQGAFF
. | TRBV27 | CASSLSLAGGTYEQYF
. | TRBV19 | CASSIFPPGQGVGEQYF
once | TRBV7-2 | CASSSTSSRQFF
. | TRBV2 | CASSEEAYKGAFF
. | TRBV5-1 | CASRERTSGSWGELGPYEQYF
. | TRBV7-2 | CASSPQSGRGHQPQHF
. | TRBV28 | CASWGTRGWYGYTF
. | TRBV5-1 | CASSLGRGYYEQYF
once | TRBV19 | CASSITDQITGELFF
. | TRBV28 | CASSFIARINTEAFF
. | TRBV3-1/TRBV3-2 | CASSLSGSSYEQYF
. | TRBV25-1 | CASSEAGKFSEQYF
. | TRBV28 | CASNDSYEQYF
. | TRBV6-4 | CASNWTYNYEQYF
once | TRBV4-1 | CASSQAGRSTEAFF
. | TRBV5-1 | CASSPGNAASGELFF
. | TRBV6-1 | CASSLLGSYEQYF
. | TRBV23-1 | CASRPSGSSYNEQFF
once | TRBV5-5 | CASSLGRVTRTGVSYNEQFF
. | TRBV9 | CASSLSRGYYNYGYTF
few | TRBV7-9 | CASSPTGGGYETQYF
. | TRBV27 | CATWRDKTQYF
. | TRBV5-1 | CASSSPAGAYNEQFF
. | TRBV2 | CASTKNTEAFF
. | TRBV2 | CASSETRASYEQYF
. | TRBV28 | CASSLRSQPQHF
. | TRBV10-3 | CAISARDHTDTQYF
. | TRBV29-1 | CSVEKGAGGYTF
. | TRBV5-1 | CASTRDPKGGYTF
. | TRBV5-1 | CASSTGGGPVYNEQFF
. | TRBV2 | CASKTYSHLYF
. | TRBV25-1 | CASSPTGWPKNTEAFF
. | TRBV5-4 | CAPPRSTEAFF
. | TRBV3-1/TRBV3-2 | CASSQMGQGYTDTQYF
. | TRBV19 | CASTSGSSYEQYF
. | TRBV19 | CASSQTGPNTEAFF
. | TRBV29-1 | CSAEPPLGTTSSYNEQFF
. | TRBV9 | CASSVEPSGHNEKLFF
. | TRBV19 | CASTGGGLNNYGYTF
once | TRBV10-3 | CAARFSGTGDSYEQYF
once | TRBV5-8 | CASRVDLNTEAFF
. | TRBV27 | CASSLNRGLTGYTF
. | TRBV6-2/TRBV6-3 | CASSFLDREELGANVLTF
. | TRBV28 | CASTLLSGNTIYF